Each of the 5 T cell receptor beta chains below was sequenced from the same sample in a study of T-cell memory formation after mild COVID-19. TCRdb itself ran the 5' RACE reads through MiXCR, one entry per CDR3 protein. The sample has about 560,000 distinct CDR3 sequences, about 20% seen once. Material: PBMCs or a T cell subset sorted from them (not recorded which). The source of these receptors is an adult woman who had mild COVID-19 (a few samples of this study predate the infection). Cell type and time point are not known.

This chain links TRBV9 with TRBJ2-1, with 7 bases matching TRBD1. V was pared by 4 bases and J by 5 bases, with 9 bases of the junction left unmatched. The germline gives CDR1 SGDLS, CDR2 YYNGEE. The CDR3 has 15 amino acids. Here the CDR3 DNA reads TGTGCCAGCAGCCCTGGGACAGCCGGGGACAATGAGCAGTTCTTC. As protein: CASSPGTAGDNEQFF. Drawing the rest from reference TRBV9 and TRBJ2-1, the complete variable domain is DSGVTQTPKHLITATGQRVTLRCSPRSGDLSVYWYQQSLDQGLQFLIQYYNGEERAKGNILERFSAQQFPDLHSELNLSSLELGDSALYFCASSPGTAGDNEQFFGPGTRLTVL.

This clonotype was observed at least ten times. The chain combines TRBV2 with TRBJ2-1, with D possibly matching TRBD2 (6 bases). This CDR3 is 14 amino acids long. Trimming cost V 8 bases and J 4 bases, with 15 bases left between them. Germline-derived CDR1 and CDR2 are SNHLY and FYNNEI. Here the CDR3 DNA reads TGTGCCAGCGGAGCGGGCTCTGGGTACAATGAGCAGTTCTTC. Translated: CASGAGSGYNEQFF.

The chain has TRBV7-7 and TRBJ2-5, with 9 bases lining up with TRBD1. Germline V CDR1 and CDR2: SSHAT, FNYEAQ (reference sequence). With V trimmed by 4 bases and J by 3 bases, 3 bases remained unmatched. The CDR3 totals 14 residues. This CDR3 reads CASSSTGGKETQYF. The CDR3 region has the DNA TGTGCCAGCAGCTCGACAGGGGGAAAAGAGACCCAGTACTTC.

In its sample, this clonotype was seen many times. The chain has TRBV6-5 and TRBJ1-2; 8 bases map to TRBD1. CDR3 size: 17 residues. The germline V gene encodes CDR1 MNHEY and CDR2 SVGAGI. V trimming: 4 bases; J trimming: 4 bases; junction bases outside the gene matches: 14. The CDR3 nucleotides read TGTGCCAGCAGTTTGAAACCAGGGGGCGGACGTAGCTATGGCTACACCTTC. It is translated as CASSLKPGGGRSYGYTF.

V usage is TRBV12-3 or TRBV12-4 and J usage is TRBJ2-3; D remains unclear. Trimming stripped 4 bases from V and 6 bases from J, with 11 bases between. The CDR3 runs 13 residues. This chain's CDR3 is CASSSFSLDTQYF. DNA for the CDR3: TGTGCCAGCAGTTCCTTCTCATTGGATACGCAGTATTTT.